This is a list of T cell receptor beta chains from one sample in a study of T cells in Graves' hyperthyroidism and ophthalmopathy. TCRdb independently ran MiXCR on the multiplex PCR reads; one entry per CDR3 protein. This table has hundreds of thousands of distinct CDR3 sequences, 15% to 19% appearing once. Sequencing was done on a sample of blood. These receptors were taken from a woman under 30 with Graves' hyperthyroidism. Each CDR3 is given with its conserved first and last residue. D genes are given only for firm matches. Size is omitted from some rows. Given values are once, few, many or a class for expanded clones.

>TRBD1|TRBJ1-2|many|13|TRBV19
TGTGCCAGTAGTAGGGACAGTCTCTATGGCTACACCTTC
CASSRDSLYGYTF
>.|TRBJ2-1|few|15|TRBV6-1
TGTGCCAGCAGAGGCAGCTTTGTTAGACACAATGAGCAGTTCTTC
CASRGSFVRHNEQFF
>TRBD2|TRBJ2-1|many|18|TRBV7-2
TGTGCCAGCAGCTTCTATCACCGAGGACTAGCGGGAGTGAATGAGCAGTTCTTC
CASSFYHRGLAGVNEQFF
>.|TRBJ2-3|many|17|TRBV12-5
TGTGCTAGTGGGTCCCCCAAACAGGAACGGGACACAGATACGCAGTATTTT
CASGSPKQERDTDTQYF
>.|TRBJ2-3|many|12|TRBV2
TGTGCCAGCAGGAGGGCAATAGATACGCAGTATTTT
CASRRAIDTQYF
>TRBD2|TRBJ2-2|many|16|TRBV9
TGTGCCAGCACCCGCAGACTAGCGGGAAACACCGGGGAGCTGTTTTTT
CASTRRLAGNTGELFF
>.|TRBJ1-1|many|14|TRBV30
TGTGCCTGGAGTGTGGCCACCCTGAACACTGAAGCTTTCTTT
CAWSVATLNTEAFF
>TRBD2|TRBJ2-2|many|16|TRBV10-3
TGTGCCATCAATGTCGCTAGCGGGGCCAACACCGGGGAGCTGTTTTTT
CAINVASGANTGELFF
>.|TRBJ1-4|many|15|TRBV18
TGTGCCAGCTCACCGGCACGGGGCGTAAATGAAAAACTGTTTTTT
CASSPARGVNEKLFF
>.|TRBJ2-1|many|13|TRBV18
TGTGCCAGCTCACCAATCCCGGACAATGAGCAGTTCTTC
CASSPIPDNEQFF
>.|TRBJ1-6|once|14|TRBV7-9
TGTGCCAGCAGCTTCCTGGGGGGGAATTCACCCCTCCACTTT
CASSFLGGNSPLHF
>.|TRBJ2-1|.|15|TRBV20-1
TGCAGTGCTAGGAGGAGGAGGGCCTCCTACAATGAGCAGTTCTTC
CSARRRRASYNEQFF
>TRBD2|TRBJ2-3|many|16|TRBV12-3/TRBV12-4
TGTGCCAGCAGTCCCTACGGGAGGGGGGACACAGATACGCAGTATTTT
CASSPYGRGDTDTQYF
>TRBD2|TRBJ2-2|many|15|TRBV7-9
TGTGCCAGCAGTAGACTAGCGAGAAACACCGGGGAGCTGTTTTTT
CASSRLARNTGELFF
>TRBD1|TRBJ2-1|many|17|TRBV6-1
TGTGCCAGCAGTATGAGCAGGGGACAGGGGGCTGGCAATGAGCAGTTCTTC
CASSMSRGQGAGNEQFF
>TRBD1|TRBJ2-7|many|14|TRBV11-1
TGTGCCAGCAGCTTCCGGGACAGTCCCACCGAGCAGTACTTC
CASSFRDSPTEQYF
>.|TRBJ1-3|many|14|TRBV12-3/TRBV12-4
TGTGCCAGCAGTTTCGGGGGCCCTGGAAACACCATATATTTT
CASSFGGPGNTIYF
>TRBD1|TRBJ1-5|many|13|TRBV6-1
TGTGCCAGCACTCCGGGGACAGGGCGGCCCCAGCATTTT
CASTPGTGRPQHF
>.|TRBJ1-2|many|14|TRBV2
TGTGCCAGCACTAACGGAAGCCCGTTCTATGGCTACACCTTC
CASTNGSPFYGYTF
>.|TRBJ2-7|many|14|TRBV11-2
TGTGCCAGCAGCTCGCCTCGAGCTCGAACCGAGCAGTACTTC
CASSSPRARTEQYF
>TRBD1|TRBJ2-3|many|15|TRBV28
TGTGCCAGCAGACCCGGTCCCGGGACAGCAGATACGCAGTATTTT
CASRPGPGTADTQYF
>.|TRBJ2-7|many|14|TRBV2
TGTGCCAGCAGTCTGACAGGATCTTCCTACGAGCAGTACTTC
CASSLTGSSYEQYF
>.|TRBJ2-1|many|16|TRBV7-9
TGTGCCAGCAGCTTAGCGCGGGTGGGGGGGGGCGATGAGCAGTTCTTC
CASSLARVGGGDEQFF
>TRBD1|TRBJ1-2|many|14|TRBV3-1
TGTGCCAGCAGCACGGGACAGGGCGTTAGGGGCTACACCTTC
CASSTGQGVRGYTF
>.|TRBJ2-3|many|15|TRBV20-1
TGCAGTGCTAGGCTTAGAGGACCCGGTGGGGATACGCAGTATTTT
CSARLRGPGGDTQYF
>.|TRBJ2-1|many|14|TRBV7-9
TGTGCCAGCAGTTCGGACTCGACGAGATGGGAGCAGTTCTTC
CASSSDSTRWEQFF
>TRBD2|TRBJ2-5|.|16|TRBV6-4
TGTGCCAGCAGTGAGGAAGCGGGAGGGCCACGAGAGACCCAGTACTTC
CASSEEAGGPRETQYF
>TRBD2|TRBJ2-3|.|15|TRBV20-1
TGCAGCGCGGGGGAGAGCGGGGGACTAACAGATACGCAGTATTTT
CSAGESGGLTDTQYF
>TRBD2|TRBJ2-3|.|14|TRBV24-1
TGTGCCACCAGCCGGGAGGGACGGGCAGATACGCAGTATTTT
CATSREGRADTQYF
>TRBD1|TRBJ1-5|many|18|TRBV12-3/TRBV12-4
TGTGCCAGCAGTTCGAGGATGGGACAGATTTATAGCAATCAGCCCCAGCATTTT
CASSSRMGQIYSNQPQHF
>TRBD2|TRBJ2-5|.|14|TRBV20-1
TGCAGTGCTAGTGCGGGGGGGCGGTACGAGACCCAGTACTTC
CSASAGGRYETQYF
>.|TRBJ2-1|.|13|TRBV7-3
TGTGCCAGCAGCGAGAACCCCCCCAATGAGCAGTTCTTC
CASSENPPNEQFF
>.|TRBJ2-3|many|11|TRBV19
TGTGCCAGTAAGTCGCATGCTACGCAGTATTTT
CASKSHATQYF
>.|TRBJ2-4|.|13|TRBV29-1
TGCAGCGTTGGGGATCCGGCCAAAAACATTCAGTACTTC
CSVGDPAKNIQYF
>.|TRBJ1-5|.|17|TRBV15
TGTGCCACCAGCAGGGGGGTCGATAGCGTAGCTAATCAGCCCCAGCATTTT
CATSRGVDSVANQPQHF
>.|TRBJ1-3|few|14|TRBV20-1
TGCAGTGCTAGTCCCGGACTGACAGGAAACACCATATATTTT
CSASPGLTGNTIYF
>.|TRBJ2-5|many|13|TRBV20-1
TGCAGTGCTAGTGTAGGGGATGCGGAGACCCAGTACTTC
CSASVGDAETQYF
>.|TRBJ1-1|many|13|TRBV3-1
TGTGCCAGCAGCCAAGTGATAGACAGTGACGCTTTCTTT
CASSQVIDSDAFF
>.|TRBJ2-1|few|16|TRBV5-1
TGCGCCAGCAGCCCAGACTACCCGGGTTCCTACAATGAGCAGTTCTTC
CASSPDYPGSYNEQFF
>.|TRBJ2-5|few|13|TRBV19
TGTGCCAGTAAAGCGGGTACTGAAGAGACCCAGTACTTC
CASKAGTEETQYF
>TRBD1|TRBJ2-2|few|15|TRBV5-4
TGTGCCAGCAGCTGGAACAGGGGCAACACCGGGGAGCTGTTTTTT
CASSWNRGNTGELFF
>TRBD1|TRBJ2-1|many|13|TRBV10-3
TGTGCCATCCGCCGGGACAGACTCAATGAGCAGTTCTTC
CAIRRDRLNEQFF
>TRBD2|TRBJ2-3|many|17|TRBV2
TGTGCCAGCACCACCGGGCCAGCGGGGGGTCGCACAGATACGCAGTATTTT
CASTTGPAGGRTDTQYF
>.|TRBJ2-7|many|12|TRBV28
TGTGCCAGCAGTATTACGGGGGGCCAGCAGTACTTC
CASSITGGQQYF
>TRBD2|TRBJ2-7|many|13|TRBV29-1
TGCAGCGTGTGGGAGCGGGGTATTCGGGAGCAGTACTTC
CSVWERGIREQYF
>.|TRBJ1-3|many|16|TRBV20-1
TGCAGTGCTAGAGATACAAGTTGGCACTCTGGAAACACCATATATTTT
CSARDTSWHSGNTIYF
>TRBD2|TRBJ2-2|many|19|TRBV3-1
TGTGCCAGCAGCGACGGACTAGCGGGAGGAGCAGGGAACACCGGGGAGCTGTTTTTT
CASSDGLAGGAGNTGELFF
>.|TRBJ1-2|many|12|TRBV6-1
TGTGCCAGCATAGTAGGGGATTATGGCTACACCTTC
CASIVGDYGYTF
>TRBD2|TRBJ2-7|many|17|TRBV6-1
TGTGCCAGCAGTTATTCCTCCAGACTAGCGCGGAGCTACGAGCAGTACTTC
CASSYSSRLARSYEQYF
>TRBD1|TRBJ1-6|many|18|TRBV28
TGTGCCAGCAGCCTCACTCGGACAGGGAGCTCCTATAATTCACCCCTCCACTTT
CASSLTRTGSSYNSPLHF
>.|TRBJ1-1|many|12|TRBV13
TGTGCCAGCAGCTTTTTGAACACTGAAGCTTTCTTT
CASSFLNTEAFF
>TRBD2|TRBJ2-1|few|16|TRBV7-2
TGTGCCAGCAGCTTAGCCTGGCGGGGGGGAGAAAATGAGCAGTTCTTC
CASSLAWRGGENEQFF
>TRBD2|TRBJ2-5|many|15|TRBV2
TGTGCCAGCAGTTACGGCGGGGGGGGAGAAGAGACCCAGTACTTC
CASSYGGGGEETQYF
>TRBD1|TRBJ2-7|few|15|TRBV6-1
TGTGCCAGCAGGCGAGGGACAGGGGGCGGCTACGAGCAGTACTTC
CASRRGTGGGYEQYF
>.|TRBJ2-5|many|13|TRBV11-2
TGTGCCAGCAGCTTCCCCGGGGGCGAGACCCAGTACTTC
CASSFPGGETQYF